The 28 T cell receptor beta chains presented below share a single source sample, sequenced in a study of blood T cell repertoires in COVID-19. The method was immunoSEQ multiplex PCR; TCRdb's version includes in-frame clones alone and lacks a portion of them. The sample contains a few hundred thousand clones, 85% of which appear only once. The sequenced sample was peripheral blood. The receptor source for this set is a woman between 18 and 29 years old with acute or convalescent COVID-19.

The chain has TRBV3-1 (or the pseudogene TRBV3-2) and TRBJ2-7, with D possibly matching TRBD2 (6 bases). Germline assignment: CDR1 LGHDT and CDR2 YNNKEL (reference sequence). V lost 0 bases, J lost 2 bases, and 8 bases lay in between. This CDR3 has 14 residues. The CDR3 coding sequence is TGTGCCAGCAGCCAAGATACTAGCCCCTACGAGCAGTACTTC. Translation gives CASSQDTSPYEQYF.

V gene TRBV5-5 combines with J gene TRBJ1-5; a weak D match, TRBD1 (5 bases). Trimming left V 0 bases short and J 0 bases short, with 16 bases between. The length of the CDR3 is 18 residues. From germline, CDR1 is SGHKS and CDR2 YYEKEE (reference sequence). The CDR3 region is CASSLGIGVSYSNQPQHF. The CDR3 coding sequence is TGTGCCAGCAGCTTGGGTATAGGGGTTAGTTATAGCAATCAGCCCCAGCATTTT.

The chain recombines TRBV21-1 with TRBJ2-2; TRBD2, as called in the table, went unchecked against the DNA. TRBV21-1 is deemed a pseudogene. The CDR3 runs to 17 residues. This CDR3 reads CASSGFTGLIPTGELFF. The CDR3 DNA follows: TGTGCCAGCAGTGGATTTACGGGACTGATACCGACCGGGGAGCTGTTTTTT.

V and J are TRBV6-2 or TRBV6-3 and TRBJ2-3; perhaps TRBD2 as D (5 bases). The length of the CDR3 is 14 residues. The V gene's germline CDR1 is MNHEY and CDR2 SVGEGT. Trimming left V 5 bases short and J 2 bases short, with 11 bases between. In nucleotides, the CDR3 is TGTGCCAGCAGTCTTAGGGAGATCACAGATACGCAGTATTTT. This translates into CASSLREITDTQYF.

The gene calls are TRBV5-6 and TRBJ2-1, with D unresolved. Trimming shortened V by 0 bases and J by 3 bases, and 10 bases separated the two germline ends. The CDR3 loop spans 15 amino acids. Germline V lookup: CDR1 SGHDT, CDR2 YYEEEE. CDR3 sequence reads: CASSLGQADYNEQFF. The CDR3 DNA reads as TGTGCCAGCAGCTTGGGGCAGGCAGACTACAATGAGCAGTTCTTC.

This clone was found once. The rearrangement links TRBV7-2 to TRBJ2-7, with a weak D call TRBD2 (5 bases). CDR3 length: 15 residues. Trimming left V 2 bases short and J 4 bases short, with 15 bases between. CDR1 and CDR2 (germline): SGHTA, FQGNSA. The CDR3 DNA sequence: TGTGCCAGCAGCTTAAACTTAGCGAGCTCTTACGAGCAGTACTTC. It codes for CASSLNLASSYEQYF. The complete variable domain, with remaining parts taken from reference TRBV7-2 and TRBJ2-7, reads GAGVSQSPSNKVTEKGKDVELRCDPISGHTALYWYRQSLGQGLEFLIYFQGNSAPDKSGLPSDRFSAERTGGSVSTLTIQRTQQEDSAVYLCASSLNLASSYEQYFGPGTRLTVT.

The chain employs TRBV30 and TRBJ1-2, with D uncertain. CDR1 and CDR2 from the germline V gene are GTSNPN and SVGIG (reference sequence). The ends were cut back, 2 bases at V and 6 bases at J, with 10 bases in the middle. The CDR3 is made up of 12 amino acids. CDR3 amino acids: CAWSPLGNGYTF. The CDR3 bases are TGTGCCTGGAGTCCACTAGGGAATGGCTACACCTTC.

The chain recombines TRBV9 with TRBJ1-6, with D perhaps TRBD1 (5 bases). Germline loops: CDR1 SGDLS, CDR2 YYNGEE. Trimming took 0 bases from V and 12 from J, leaving 10 bases between them. The CDR3 sequence is 13 residues long. The CDR3 protein is CASSVGWGGPLHF. The CDR3 nucleotides read TGTGCCAGCAGCGTAGGTTGGGGGGGACCCCTCCACTTT.

CDR3 coding DNA: TGCGCCAGCACCCCTAGCGGGGGGGTTGACAATGAGCAGTTCTTC. Protein product: CASTPSGGVDNEQFF. The chain couples TRBV4-1 to TRBJ2-1; 12 nucleotides agree with TRBD2. V was pared by 7 bases and J by 5 bases, with 6 bases of the junction left unmatched. CDR1 is MGHRA and CDR2 is YSYEKL in the germline V gene. The CDR3 spans 15 residues.

A few counts support this clone. This chain uses TRBV6-5 with TRBJ1-2; 7 positions match TRBD1. There are 15 residues in the CDR3. CDR1 MNHEY and CDR2 SVGAGI come from the germline V gene. The trim removed 10 bases at V and 7 bases at J, leaving 18 bases unmatched. CDR3 sequence reads: CAIPGTAGTKAGYTF. The DNA for the CDR3 is TGTGCCATTCCCGGGACAGCAGGGACGAAAGCTGGCTACACCTTC.

The chain has TRBV5-1 and TRBJ1-1; TRBD1 agrees at 11 bases. Germline V lookup: CDR1 SGHRS, CDR2 YFSETQ. This CDR3 region has 15 residues. Trimming removed 4 bases from V and 3 bases from J; junction bases left unmatched: 5. The CDR3 loop is CASSPGQGADTEAFF. In nucleotides, the CDR3 is TGCGCCAGCAGCCCTGGACAGGGGGCGGACACTGAAGCTTTCTTT.

The CDR3 DNA is TGTGCCTGGAGGCGGCCGTACGAGCAGTACTTC. Protein sequence: CAWRRPYEQYF. The V gene is TRBV30, the J gene TRBJ2-7; D gene uncertain. The CDR3 consists of 11 residues. Per the germline V gene, CDR1 is GTSNPN and CDR2 is SVGIG (reference sequence). Trimming stripped 3 bases from V and 4 bases from J, with 7 bases between. The variable domain in full, completed from reference TRBV30 and TRBJ2-7, reads SQTIHQWPATLVQPVGSPLSLECTVEGTSNPNLYWYRQAAGRGLQLLFYSVGIGQISSEVPQNLSASRPQDRQFILSSKKLLLSDSGFYLCAWRRPYEQYFGPGTRLTVT.

The J gene is TRBJ1-1, the V gene TRBV3-1 (or the pseudogene TRBV3-2); unclear D gene. Germline CDR1 LGHDT, CDR2 YNNKEL (reference sequence). The CDR3 runs to 16 residues. Trimming removed 1 base from V and 1 base from J, with 13 bases in between. The CDR3 region has the DNA TGTGCCAGCAGCCAAGGCGGCGGTCAAGGGAACACTGAAGCTTTCTTT. This sequence encodes CASSQGGGQGNTEAFF.

The chain links TRBV7-2 to TRBJ2-4; 7 nucleotides agree with TRBD2. Germline V gene sequence: CDR1 SGHTA, CDR2 FQGNSA. After removal of 5 bases from V and 2 bases from J, the junction contained 12 bases not matched to a gene. The CDR3 has 17 residues. The CDR3 protein is CASSPLAGAVPKNIQYF. CDR3 in DNA: TGTGCCAGCAGCCCTCTGGCGGGAGCTGTGCCCAAAAACATTCAGTACTTC.

V usage is TRBV2 and J usage is TRBJ1-5, with a weak D call TRBD1 (6 bases). The CDR3 is made up of 17 amino acids. The V gene's germline CDR1 is SNHLY and CDR2 FYNNEI. V gave up 4 bases and J gave up 3 bases, with 19 bases separating them. CDR3 sequence reads: CASSGAAGDMINQPQHF. The CDR3 region has the DNA TGTGCCAGCAGTGGGGCGGCAGGGGATATGATCAATCAGCCCCAGCATTTT. Drawing the rest from reference TRBV2 and TRBJ1-5, the complete variable domain is EPEVTQTPSHQVTQMGQEVILRCVPISNHLYFYWYRQILGQKVEFLVSFYNNEISEKSEIFDDQFSVERPDGSNFTLKIRSTKLEDSAMYFCASSGAAGDMINQPQHFGDGTRLSIL.

The chain employs TRBV7-8 and TRBJ1-2; 7 bases agree with TRBD1. Losses at the gene ends were 2 bases for V and 8 bases for J; bases not matched to a gene: 8. Per germline, CDR1 SGHVS and CDR2 FQNEAQ. The CDR3 extends over 14 amino acids. The CDR3 protein is CASSLWVGQTGYTF. The CDR3 DNA sequence: TGTGCCAGCAGCTTATGGGTGGGACAGACGGGCTACACCTTC.

The chain combines TRBV11-2 with TRBJ1-1; D uncertain. Germline V gives CDR1 SGHAT, CDR2 FQNNGV. V lost 2 bases, J lost 0 bases, and 4 bases lay in between. The CDR3 runs 13 residues. Here the CDR3 DNA reads TGTGCCAGCAGCTTACAAATGAACACTGAAGCTTTCTTT. Translating gives CASSLQMNTEAFF.

For the CDR3, the DNA is TGTGCCAGCTCCCAAAGAGGGAAGTTCACAGATACGCAGTATTTT. Amino acid sequence: CASSQRGKFTDTQYF. The V gene is TRBV28, the J gene TRBJ2-3; D is possibly TRBD2 (5 bases). Germline V gene lookup returns CDR1 MDHEN and CDR2 SYDVKM. The CDR3 is made up of 15 amino acids. V lost 8 bases and J lost 2, with 17 bases in between.

A note on this clone: The same CDR3 is also encoded by other DNA sequences in this sample. The chain is built from TRBV5-1 and TRBJ2-2; 11 bases fit TRBD2. V gave up 0 bases and J gave up 4 bases; unmatched junction bases: 2. The CDR3 length is 16 residues. Germline lookup yields CDR1 SGHRS and CDR2 YFSETQ. Here the CDR3 DNA reads TGCGCCAGCAGCTTGGTAGCGGGAGGGGGCACCGGGGAGCTGTTTTTT. Encoded protein: CASSLVAGGGTGELFF.

The chain recombines TRBV12-1 with TRBJ1-2; the table's D call, TRBD1, was not checked against the DNA. TRBV12-1 constitutes a pseudogene. This CDR3 has 15 amino acids. This chain's CDR3 is CASSFDSRLYYGYTF. The CDR3 coding sequence is TGTGCCAGCAGCTTCGACAGTCGGCTCTACTATGGCTACACCTTC.

V and J are TRBV30 and TRBJ1-2, with a possible D match to TRBD1 (6 bases). Per germline, CDR1 GTSNPN and CDR2 SVGIG (reference sequence). The CDR3 has 10 residues. V was cut by 6 bases and J by 7 bases, with 9 bases left in between. The CDR3 nucleotides are TGTGCCTGTACAGGGCTTGGCTACACCTTC. Translated: CACTGLGYTF.

The chain is built from TRBV4-1 and TRBJ1-1, with a tentative D call TRBD1 (5 bases). Trimming stripped 1 base from V and 8 bases from J, with 23 bases between. There are 17 residues in the CDR3. Looked up from germline, CDR1 is MGHRA and CDR2 is YSYEKL. In DNA, the CDR3 is TGCGCCAGCAGCCAAGTTATTTTTCCCTCTGGGCAGGGAGAAGCTTTCTTT. Translation gives CASSQVIFPSGQGEAFF.

The V gene is TRBV5-6, the J gene TRBJ2-7; D is possibly TRBD1 (8 bases). The CDR3 extends over 15 amino acids. From germline, CDR1 is SGHDT and CDR2 YYEEEE. V lost 1 base and J 1 base, leaving 12 bases between the germline ends. CDR3 in DNA: TGTGCCAGCAGCTTGTTACAGGGGGGGTCCTACGAGCAGTACTTC. Protein product: CASSLLQGGSYEQYF.

A single count supports this clone. The gene calls are TRBV29-1 and TRBJ2-3, with 11 bases lining up with TRBD2. After removal of 4 bases from V and 4 bases from J, the junction contained 7 bases not matched to a gene. Germline CDR1 SQVTM, CDR2 ANQGSEA. There are 15 residues in the CDR3. The CDR3 reads CSVAETSGNADTQYF. DNA for the CDR3: TGCAGCGTTGCAGAGACTAGCGGGAATGCAGATACGCAGTATTTT.

This chain joins TRBV20-1 and TRBJ1-2; D not certain. The V and J ends lost 6 bases and 0 bases respectively, with 5 bases between them. CDR1 and CDR2 (germline): DFQATT, SNEGSKA (reference sequence). The CDR3 loop spans 11 amino acids. CDR3 region: CSAQSNYGYTF. CDR3 coding DNA: TGCAGTGCCCAGTCTAACTATGGCTACACCTTC.

The chain links TRBV28 to TRBJ2-7; D gene ambiguous. V shed 3 bases and J shed 3 bases, with 9 bases lying between them. The CDR3 loop spans 13 amino acids. Per the germline V gene, CDR1 is MDHEN and CDR2 is SYDVKM. The CDR3 DNA reads TGTGCCAGCAGTTTGGATAGCCGCTACGAGCAGTACTTC. The encoded protein is CASSLDSRYEQYF. The variable domain in full, completed from reference TRBV28 and TRBJ2-7, reads DVKVTQSSRYLVKRTGEKVFLECVQDMDHENMFWYRQDPGLGLRLIYFSYDVKMKEKGDIPEGYSVSREKKERFSLILESASTNQTSMYLCASSLDSRYEQYFGPGTRLTVT.

The chain is built from TRBV5-6 and TRBJ2-3; D is unclear. The V end was cut by 1 base, the J end by 5 bases, with 11 bases between. The CDR3 runs 14 residues. CDR1 and CDR2 (germline): SGHDT, YYEEEE. CDR3 amino acids: CASSLLQSGDTQYF. The CDR3 region has the DNA TGTGCCAGCAGCTTGTTACAGTCAGGAGATACGCAGTATTTT.

The chain carries TRBV12-3 or TRBV12-4 and TRBJ2-5, with unresolved D. The CDR3 totals 13 residues. Trimming removed 3 bases at V and 0 bases at J, with 5 bases between. Written as DNA, the CDR3 is TGTGCCAGCAGTTTTAACTACCAAGAGACCCAGTACTTC. It encodes CASSFNYQETQYF.